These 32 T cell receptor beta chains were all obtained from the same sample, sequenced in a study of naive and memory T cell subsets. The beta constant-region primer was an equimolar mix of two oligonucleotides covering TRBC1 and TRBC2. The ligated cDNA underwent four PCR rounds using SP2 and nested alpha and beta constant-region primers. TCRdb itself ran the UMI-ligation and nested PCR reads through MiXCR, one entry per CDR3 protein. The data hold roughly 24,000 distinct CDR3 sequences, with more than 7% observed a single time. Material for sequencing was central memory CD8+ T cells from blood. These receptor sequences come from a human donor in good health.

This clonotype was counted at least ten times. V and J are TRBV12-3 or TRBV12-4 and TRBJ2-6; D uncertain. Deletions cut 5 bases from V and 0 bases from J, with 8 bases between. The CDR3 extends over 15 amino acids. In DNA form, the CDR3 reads TGTGCCAGCAGTCACCGCAACTCTGGGGCCAACGTCCTGACTTTC. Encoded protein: CASSHRNSGANVLTF.

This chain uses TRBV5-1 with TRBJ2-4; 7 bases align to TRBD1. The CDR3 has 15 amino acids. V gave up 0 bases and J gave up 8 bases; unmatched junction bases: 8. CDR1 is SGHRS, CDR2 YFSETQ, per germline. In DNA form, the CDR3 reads TGCGCCAGCAGCTTGGGGACAGGCGAGGTAGACATTCAGTACTTC. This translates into CASSLGTGEVDIQYF. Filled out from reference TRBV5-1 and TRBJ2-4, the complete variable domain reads KAGVTQTPRYLIKTRGQQVTLSCSPISGHRSVSWYQQTPGQGLQFLFEYFSETQRNKGNFPGRFSGRQFSNSRSEMNVSTLELGDSALYLCASSLGTGEVDIQYFGAGTRLSVL.

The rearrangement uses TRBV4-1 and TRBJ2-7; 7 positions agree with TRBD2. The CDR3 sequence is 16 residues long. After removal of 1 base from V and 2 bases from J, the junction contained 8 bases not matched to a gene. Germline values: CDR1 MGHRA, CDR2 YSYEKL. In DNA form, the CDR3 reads TGCGCCAGCAGCCAAGTCGCGGGAGTGACGACCTACGAGCAGTACTTC. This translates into CASSQVAGVTTYEQYF.

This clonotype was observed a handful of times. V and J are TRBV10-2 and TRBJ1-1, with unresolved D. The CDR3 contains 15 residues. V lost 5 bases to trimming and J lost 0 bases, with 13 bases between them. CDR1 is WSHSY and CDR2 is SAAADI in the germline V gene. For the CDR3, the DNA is TGCGCCAGCAGTCCGGATACAGTCATGAACACTGAAGCTTTCTTT. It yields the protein CASSPDTVMNTEAFF.

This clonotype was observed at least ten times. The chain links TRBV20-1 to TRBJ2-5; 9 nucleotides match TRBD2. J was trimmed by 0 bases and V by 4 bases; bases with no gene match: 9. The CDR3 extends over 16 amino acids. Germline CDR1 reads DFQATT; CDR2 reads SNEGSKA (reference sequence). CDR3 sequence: CSATHLASGNQETQYF. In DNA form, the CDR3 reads TGCAGTGCTACCCACCTTGCTAGCGGGAACCAAGAGACCCAGTACTTC.

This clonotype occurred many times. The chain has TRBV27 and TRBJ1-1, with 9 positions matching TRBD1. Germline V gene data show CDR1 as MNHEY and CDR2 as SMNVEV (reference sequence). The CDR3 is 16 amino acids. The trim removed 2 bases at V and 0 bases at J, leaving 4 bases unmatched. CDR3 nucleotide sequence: TGTGCCAGCAGTTTAAGGGGGGACAGGGTGAACACTGAAGCTTTCTTT. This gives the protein CASSLRGDRVNTEAFF.

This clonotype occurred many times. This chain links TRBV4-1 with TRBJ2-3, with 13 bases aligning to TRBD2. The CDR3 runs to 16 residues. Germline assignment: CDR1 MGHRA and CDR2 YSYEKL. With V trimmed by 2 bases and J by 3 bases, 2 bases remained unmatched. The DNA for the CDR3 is TGCGCCAGCAGCCAAAAGGGACTAGCGGGGACAGATACGCAGTATTTT. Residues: CASSQKGLAGTDTQYF.

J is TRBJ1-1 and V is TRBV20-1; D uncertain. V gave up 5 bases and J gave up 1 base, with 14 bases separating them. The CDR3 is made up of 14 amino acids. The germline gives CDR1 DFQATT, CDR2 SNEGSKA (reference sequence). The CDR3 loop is CSAWDLDGNTEAFF. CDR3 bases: TGCAGTGCTTGGGATTTAGACGGGAACACTGAAGCTTTCTTT.

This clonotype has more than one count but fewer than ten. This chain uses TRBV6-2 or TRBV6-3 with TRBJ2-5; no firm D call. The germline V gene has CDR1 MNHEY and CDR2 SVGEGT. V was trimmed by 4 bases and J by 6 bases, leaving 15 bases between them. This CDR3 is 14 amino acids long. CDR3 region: CASSFLSALQTQYF. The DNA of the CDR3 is TGTGCCAGCAGTTTCCTTTCTGCATTACAGACCCAGTACTTC.

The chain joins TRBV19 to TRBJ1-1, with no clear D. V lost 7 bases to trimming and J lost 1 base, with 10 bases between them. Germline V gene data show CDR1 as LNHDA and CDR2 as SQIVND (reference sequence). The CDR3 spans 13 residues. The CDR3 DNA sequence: TGTGCCAGTACCCTAGGCCCGAACACTGAAGCTTTCTTT. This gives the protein CASTLGPNTEAFF.

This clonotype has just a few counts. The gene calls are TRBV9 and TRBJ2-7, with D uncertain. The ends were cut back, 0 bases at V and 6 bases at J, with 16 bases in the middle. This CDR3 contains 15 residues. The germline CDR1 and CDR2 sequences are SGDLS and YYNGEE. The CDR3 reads CASSVGVGSGAEQYF. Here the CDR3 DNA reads TGTGCCAGCAGCGTAGGGGTGGGATCCGGAGCCGAGCAGTACTTC.

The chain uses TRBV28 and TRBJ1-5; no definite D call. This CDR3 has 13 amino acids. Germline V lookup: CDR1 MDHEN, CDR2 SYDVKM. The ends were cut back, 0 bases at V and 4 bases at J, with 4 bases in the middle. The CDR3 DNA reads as TGTGCCAGCAGTTTATGGCAAAATCAGCCCCAGCATTTT. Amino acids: CASSLWQNQPQHF.

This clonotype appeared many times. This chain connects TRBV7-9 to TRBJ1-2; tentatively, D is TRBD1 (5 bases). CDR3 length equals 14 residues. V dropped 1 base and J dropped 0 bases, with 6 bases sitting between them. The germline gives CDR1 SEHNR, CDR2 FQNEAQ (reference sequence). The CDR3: CASSLVTANYGYTF. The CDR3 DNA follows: TGTGCCAGCAGCTTAGTGACAGCTAACTATGGCTACACCTTC.

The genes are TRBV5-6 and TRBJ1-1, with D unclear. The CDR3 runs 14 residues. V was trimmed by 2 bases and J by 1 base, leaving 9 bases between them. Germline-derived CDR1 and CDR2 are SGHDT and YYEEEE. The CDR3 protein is CASSLPQQNTEAFF. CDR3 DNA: TGTGCCAGCAGCTTACCCCAGCAGAACACTGAAGCTTTCTTT.

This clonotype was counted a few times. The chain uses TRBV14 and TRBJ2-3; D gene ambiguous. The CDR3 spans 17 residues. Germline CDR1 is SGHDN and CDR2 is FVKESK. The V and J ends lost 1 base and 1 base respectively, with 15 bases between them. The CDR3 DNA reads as TGTGCCAGCAGCCAAGGATGGCCCTTCTCTGGCACAGATACGCAGTATTTT. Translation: CASSQGWPFSGTDTQYF.

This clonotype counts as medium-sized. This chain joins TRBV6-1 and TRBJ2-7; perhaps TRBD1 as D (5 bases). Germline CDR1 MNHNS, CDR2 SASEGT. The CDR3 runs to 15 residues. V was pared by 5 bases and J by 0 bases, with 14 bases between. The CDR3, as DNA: TGTGCCAGCAGTTCAGGGTTATACAGCTCCTACGAGCAGTACTTC. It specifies CASSSGLYSSYEQYF.

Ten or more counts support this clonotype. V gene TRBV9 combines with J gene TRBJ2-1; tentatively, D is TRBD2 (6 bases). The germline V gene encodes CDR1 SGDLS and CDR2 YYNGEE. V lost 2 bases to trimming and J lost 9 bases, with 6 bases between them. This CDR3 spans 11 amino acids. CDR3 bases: TGTGCCAGCAGCGTTAGCGGTGAGCAGTTCTTC. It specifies CASSVSGEQFF. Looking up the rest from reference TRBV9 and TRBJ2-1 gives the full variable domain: DSGVTQTPKHLITATGQRVTLRCSPRSGDLSVYWYQQSLDQGLQFLIQYYNGEERAKGNILERFSAQQFPDLHSELNLSSLELGDSALYFCASSVSGEQFFGPGTRLTVL.

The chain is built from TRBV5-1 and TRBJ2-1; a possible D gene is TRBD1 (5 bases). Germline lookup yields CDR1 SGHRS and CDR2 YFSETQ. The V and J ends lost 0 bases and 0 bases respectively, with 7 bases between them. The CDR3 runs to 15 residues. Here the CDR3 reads CASSLERGSYNEQFF. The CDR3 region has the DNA TGCGCCAGCAGCTTGGAAAGGGGCTCCTACAATGAGCAGTTCTTC. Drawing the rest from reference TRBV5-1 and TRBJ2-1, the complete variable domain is KAGVTQTPRYLIKTRGQQVTLSCSPISGHRSVSWYQQTPGQGLQFLFEYFSETQRNKGNFPGRFSGRQFSNSRSEMNVSTLELGDSALYLCASSLERGSYNEQFFGPGTRLTVL.

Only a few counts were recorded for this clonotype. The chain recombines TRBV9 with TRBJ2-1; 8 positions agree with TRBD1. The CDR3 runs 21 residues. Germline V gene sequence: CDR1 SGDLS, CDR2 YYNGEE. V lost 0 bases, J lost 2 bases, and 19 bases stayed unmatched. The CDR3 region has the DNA TGTGCCAGCAGCGTAGGGACAGGGCGCGGGTTTTCCCTAGGCACCTACAATGAGCAGTTCTTC. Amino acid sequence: CASSVGTGRGFSLGTYNEQFF. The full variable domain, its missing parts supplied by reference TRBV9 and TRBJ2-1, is DSGVTQTPKHLITATGQRVTLRCSPRSGDLSVYWYQQSLDQGLQFLIQYYNGEERAKGNILERFSAQQFPDLHSELNLSSLELGDSALYFCASSVGTGRGFSLGTYNEQFFGPGTRLTVL.

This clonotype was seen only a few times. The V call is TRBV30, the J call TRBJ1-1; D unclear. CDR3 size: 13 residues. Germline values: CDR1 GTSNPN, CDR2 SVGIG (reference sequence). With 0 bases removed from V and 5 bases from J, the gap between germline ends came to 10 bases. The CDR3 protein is CAWSVVAGTEAFF. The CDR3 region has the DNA TGTGCCTGGAGTGTAGTAGCAGGAACTGAAGCTTTCTTT.

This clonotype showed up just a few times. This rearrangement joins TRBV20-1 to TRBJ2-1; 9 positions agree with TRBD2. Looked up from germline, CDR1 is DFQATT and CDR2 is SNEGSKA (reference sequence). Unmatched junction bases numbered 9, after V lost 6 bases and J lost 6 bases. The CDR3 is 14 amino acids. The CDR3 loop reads CSAGRTSDFNEQFF. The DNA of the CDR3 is TGCAGTGCAGGAAGGACTAGCGATTTCAATGAGCAGTTCTTC.

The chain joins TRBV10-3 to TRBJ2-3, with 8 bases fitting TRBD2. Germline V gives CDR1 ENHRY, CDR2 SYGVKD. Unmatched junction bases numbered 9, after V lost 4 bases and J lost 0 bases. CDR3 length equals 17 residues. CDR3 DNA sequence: TGTGCCATCAGTGTTTCAACCGGGACTAGTAGCACAGATACGCAGTATTTT. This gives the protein CAISVSTGTSSTDTQYF.

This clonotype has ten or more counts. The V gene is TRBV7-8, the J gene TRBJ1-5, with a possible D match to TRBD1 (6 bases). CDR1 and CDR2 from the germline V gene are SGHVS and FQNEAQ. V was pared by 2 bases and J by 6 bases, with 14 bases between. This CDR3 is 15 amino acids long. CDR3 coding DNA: TGTGCCAGCAGCTTACACCAGGGGCCCGCTCAGCCCCAGCATTTT. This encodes CASSLHQGPAQPQHF.

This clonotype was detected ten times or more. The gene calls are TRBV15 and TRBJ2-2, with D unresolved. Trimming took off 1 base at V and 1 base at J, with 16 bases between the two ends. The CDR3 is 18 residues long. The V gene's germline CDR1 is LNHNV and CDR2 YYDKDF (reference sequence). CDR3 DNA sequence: TGTGCCACCAGCAGAGGGATGACGGAGTCAGAGAACACCGGGGAGCTGTTTTTT. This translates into CATSRGMTESENTGELFF.

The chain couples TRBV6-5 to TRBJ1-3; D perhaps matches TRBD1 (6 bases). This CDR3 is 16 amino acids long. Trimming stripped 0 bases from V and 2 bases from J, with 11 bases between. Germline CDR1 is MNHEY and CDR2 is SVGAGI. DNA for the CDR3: TGTGCCAGCAGTTACTCTAGACAGGTCACTGGAAACACCATATATTTT. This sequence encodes CASSYSRQVTGNTIYF.

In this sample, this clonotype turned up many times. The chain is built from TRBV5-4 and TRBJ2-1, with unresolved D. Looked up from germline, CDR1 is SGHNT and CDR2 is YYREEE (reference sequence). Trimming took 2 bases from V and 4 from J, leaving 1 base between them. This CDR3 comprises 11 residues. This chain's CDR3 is CASSFYNEQFF. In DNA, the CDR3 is TGTGCCAGCAGCTTTTACAATGAGCAGTTCTTC.

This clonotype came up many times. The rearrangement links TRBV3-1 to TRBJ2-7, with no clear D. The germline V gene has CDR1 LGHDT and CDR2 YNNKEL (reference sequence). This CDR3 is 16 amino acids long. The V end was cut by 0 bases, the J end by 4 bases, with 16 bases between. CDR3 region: CASSQDRDLVFYEQYF. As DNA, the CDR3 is TGTGCCAGCAGCCAAGACAGAGACTTGGTCTTTTACGAGCAGTACTTC.

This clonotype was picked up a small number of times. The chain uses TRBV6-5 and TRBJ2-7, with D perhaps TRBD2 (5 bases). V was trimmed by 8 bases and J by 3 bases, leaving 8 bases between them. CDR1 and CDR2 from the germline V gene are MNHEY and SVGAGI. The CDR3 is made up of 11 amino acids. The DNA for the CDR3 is TGTGCCAGCGGACTGGGCTACGAGCAGTACTTC. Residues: CASGLGYEQYF.

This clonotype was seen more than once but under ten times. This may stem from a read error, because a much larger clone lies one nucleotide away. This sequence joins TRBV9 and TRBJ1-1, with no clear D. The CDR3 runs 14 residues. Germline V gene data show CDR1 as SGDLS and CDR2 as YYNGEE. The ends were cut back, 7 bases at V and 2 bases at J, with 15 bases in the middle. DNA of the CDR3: TGTGCCAGCGGGGAACACCACTCTAACACTGAAGCTTTCTTT. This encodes CASGEHHSNTEAFF.

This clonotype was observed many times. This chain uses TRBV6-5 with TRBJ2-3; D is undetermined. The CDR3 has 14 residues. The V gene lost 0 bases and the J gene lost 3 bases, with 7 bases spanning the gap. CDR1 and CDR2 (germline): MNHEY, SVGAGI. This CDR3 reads CASSYSTKTDTQYF. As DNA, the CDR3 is TGTGCCAGCAGTTACTCCACAAAAACAGATACGCAGTATTTT.

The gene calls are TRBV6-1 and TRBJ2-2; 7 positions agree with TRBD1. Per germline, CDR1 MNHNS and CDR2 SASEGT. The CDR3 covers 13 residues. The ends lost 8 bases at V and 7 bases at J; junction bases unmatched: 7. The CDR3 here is CASGDRVGGELFF. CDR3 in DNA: TGTGCCAGCGGCGACAGGGTGGGCGGGGAGCTGTTTTTT.

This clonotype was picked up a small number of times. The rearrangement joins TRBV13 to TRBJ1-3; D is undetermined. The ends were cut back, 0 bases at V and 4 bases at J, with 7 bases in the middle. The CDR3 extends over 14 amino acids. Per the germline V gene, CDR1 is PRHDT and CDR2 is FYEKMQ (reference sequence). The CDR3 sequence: CASSLGGSGNTIYF. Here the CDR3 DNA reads TGTGCCAGCAGCTTAGGGGGTAGCGGAAACACCATATATTTT.